This T cell receptor beta chain was retrieved from a study of neurological immune-mediated disorders. For the unsorted libraries, 2 million PBMCs stored at -80 C served as input. In this sample, this clonotype turned up many times. Germline CDR1 SEHNR, CDR2 FQNEAQ (reference sequence). CDR3 size: 17 residues. V dropped 6 bases and J dropped 0; count of bases not matched to a gene: 12. TCRdb redid the calling of the 5' RACE reads with MiXCR, one entry per CDR3 protein. The sample comprises some 66,000 distinct CDR3 sequences, roughly 3.7% of which are singletons, and around 2.7% rests with the top ten.

The source material was PBMCs. This clonotype was obtained from a man over 45 with multiple sclerosis. The rearrangement uses TRBV7-9 and TRBJ2-3, with TRBD1 identical over 7 bases. Here the CDR3 reads CASRRNADRISTDTQYF. CDR3 bases: TGTGCCAGCAGGAGAAATGCGGACAGGATTAGCACAGATACGCAGTATTTT.